The 29 T cell receptor beta chains below were found in one sample sequenced in a study of blood T cell repertoires in COVID-19. Profiling relied on immunoSEQ multiplex PCR, and the TCRdb table lists in-frame clones only, not all of them. The sample records 250,000 to 300,000 clones, just under 90% being singletons. The sequenced sample consisted of peripheral blood. These receptors came from a woman in her forties or fifties with COVID-19, enrolled during active disease.

In this sample, this clone turned up once. V and J are TRBV30 and TRBJ2-3; perhaps TRBD1 as D (6 bases). The CDR3 has 16 residues. V was cut by 3 bases and J by 0 bases, with 16 bases left in between. Germline CDR1 GTSNPN, CDR2 SVGIG (reference sequence). In DNA, the CDR3 is TGTGCCTGGAGCTTAGGGTTGGGGGCTAGCACAGATACGCAGTATTTT. Its translation is CAWSLGLGASTDTQYF.

The rearrangement links TRBV10-3 to TRBJ2-5; 8 nucleotides align to TRBD1. Losses at the gene ends were 3 bases for V and 1 base for J; bases not matched to a gene: 4. This CDR3 contains 15 residues. Germline V lookup: CDR1 ENHRY, CDR2 SYGVKD. CDR3 protein: CAISDPGQGQETQYF. CDR3 DNA: TGTGCCATCAGTGATCCCGGACAGGGCCAAGAGACCCAGTACTTC.

V usage is TRBV4-1 and J usage is TRBJ2-7, with a weak D call TRBD2 (6 bases). Germline V CDR1 and CDR2: MGHRA, YSYEKL. The CDR3 spans 14 residues. Between the trimmed V and J ends, which lost 4 bases and 3 bases, there was a span of 13 bases. CDR3 sequence reads: CASSLGGRYYEQYF. CDR3 sequence (DNA): TGCGCCAGCAGCCTCGGGGGTCGGTACTACGAGCAGTACTTC.

The CDR3 region has the DNA TGCGCCAGCAGCCAAGGGACAGGGGGCTATGGCTACACCTTC. Its translation: CASSQGTGGYGYTF. The V gene is TRBV4-3, the J gene TRBJ1-2; the match to TRBD1 covers 10 bases. The trim removed 1 base at V and 4 bases at J, leaving 0 bases unmatched. The CDR3 is made up of 14 amino acids. In germline, CDR1 is LGHNA, CDR2 YSLEER.

V and J are TRBV20-1 and TRBJ1-5; maybe TRBD1 (6 bases). The V gene lost 3 bases and the J gene lost 1 base, with 10 bases spanning the gap. This CDR3 contains 14 residues. CDR1 is DFQATT, CDR2 SNEGSKA, per germline (reference sequence). Written as DNA, the CDR3 is TGCAGTGCTAGTCCCGGACAGAGCAATCAGCCCCAGCATTTT. Translating gives CSASPGQSNQPQHF.

The chain carries TRBV5-5 and TRBJ1-1; a weak D match, TRBD1 (5 bases). This CDR3 has 15 amino acids. Trimming pared 5 bases from V and 4 bases from J, leaving 18 bases between. Germline V gene sequence: CDR1 SGHKS, CDR2 YYEKEE (reference sequence). The CDR3 here is CASSHDPGVGTEAFF. In DNA, the CDR3 is TGTGCCAGCAGTCATGACCCGGGGGTGGGCACTGAAGCTTTCTTT.

This rearrangement joins TRBV3-1 (or the pseudogene TRBV3-2) to TRBJ1-1, with 9 bases aligning to TRBD1. Germline lookup yields CDR1 LGHDT and CDR2 YNNKEL (reference sequence). CDR3 length: 16 residues. With 4 bases clipped from V and 4 bases from J, the junction kept 10 bases outside the gene matches. CDR3: CASSPRTGAEGTEAFF. DNA of the CDR3: TGTGCCAGCAGCCCTCGGACAGGGGCAGAGGGCACTGAAGCTTTCTTT.

The V call is TRBV10-2, the J call TRBJ2-1; TRBD2 agrees at 10 bases. The germline CDR1 and CDR2 sequences are WSHSY and SAAADI. V was pared by 5 bases and J by 5 bases, with 6 bases of the junction left unmatched. This CDR3 is built from 15 residues. DNA for the CDR3: TGCGCCAGCAGTCCGGGACTAGCGACTAACAATGAGCAGTTCTTC. Amino acid sequence: CASSPGLATNNEQFF.

V gene TRBV6-5 combines with J gene TRBJ1-5, with D tentatively TRBD1 (5 bases). This CDR3 is 14 amino acids long. The V gene's germline CDR1 is MNHEY and CDR2 SVGAGI. Trimming pared 7 bases from V and 0 bases from J, leaving 10 bases between. The CDR3 DNA reads TGTGCCAGCATGGGGCAGTATAGCAATCAGCCCCAGCATTTT. Its protein product is CASMGQYSNQPQHF.

This chain uses TRBV11-2 with TRBJ1-2; possible D gene TRBD1, 6 bases. The germline gives CDR1 SGHAT, CDR2 FQNNGV. The CDR3 runs 14 residues. Trimming pared 0 bases from V and 4 bases from J, leaving 9 bases between. The CDR3 DNA reads TGTGCCAGCAGCTTAGATACAGGGATCTATGGCTACACCTTC. It specifies CASSLDTGIYGYTF.

V and J are TRBV7-8 and TRBJ1-4; TRBD1 agrees at 7 bases. CDR1 SGHVS and CDR2 FQNEAQ come from the germline V gene. Unmatched junction bases numbered 3, after V lost 5 bases and J lost 0 bases. The CDR3 is 15 residues long. The CDR3 sequence: CASSQDRPTNEKLFF. The CDR3 DNA reads TGTGCCAGCAGCCAGGACAGGCCAACTAATGAAAAACTGTTTTTT.

The chain uses TRBV13 and TRBJ2-1; 7 positions match TRBD2. V lost 5 bases and J lost 8; bases outside the gene matches: 15. The V gene's germline CDR1 is PRHDT and CDR2 FYEKMQ (reference sequence). The CDR3 is made up of 16 amino acids. The chain's CDR3 is CASSPSSGPLRHEQFF. The CDR3 coding sequence is TGTGCCAGCAGCCCCTCTAGCGGCCCCCTTCGGCATGAGCAGTTCTTC.

This clone was seen a single time. The rearrangement uses TRBV2 and TRBJ2-3; 10 positions match TRBD1. J gave up 8 bases and V 5 bases, and 7 bases lay outside the gene matches. This CDR3 is 14 amino acids long. Germline V gene sequence: CDR1 SNHLY, CDR2 FYNNEI. CDR3 sequence (DNA): TGTGCCAGCAGTAACGGGACAGGGGTCCTTACGCAGTATTTT. As protein: CASSNGTGVLTQYF.

This chain links TRBV23-1 with TRBJ1-5, with 10 positions matching TRBD1. TRBV23-1 is an ORF, and what it does is uncertain. Losses at the gene ends were 0 bases for V and 1 base for J; bases not matched to a gene: 3. The CDR3 loop spans 17 amino acids. The CDR3 region is CASSQSDRGGSNQPQHF. CDR3 DNA: TGCGCCAGCAGTCAATCGGACAGGGGGGGGAGCAATCAGCCCCAGCATTTT.

The J gene is TRBJ1-1, the V gene TRBV19, with unresolved D. Germline-derived CDR1 and CDR2 are LNHDA and SQIVND (reference sequence). The CDR3 contains 13 residues. V dropped 1 base and J dropped 4 bases, with 7 bases sitting between them. CDR3 sequence: CASSIVASTEAFF. The CDR3 DNA follows: TGTGCCAGTAGTATAGTCGCCAGCACTGAAGCTTTCTTT.

The V and J genes are TRBV29-1 and TRBJ1-1, with unresolved D. Germline values: CDR1 SQVTM, CDR2 ANQGSEA. Trimming stripped 2 bases from V and 3 bases from J, with 4 bases between. This CDR3 contains 11 residues. CDR3 nucleotides: TGCAGCGTTGAATTCGACACTGAAGCTTTCTTT. Translation: CSVEFDTEAFF. Full variable domain (outside the CDR3, taken from reference TRBV29-1 and TRBJ1-1): SAVISQKPSRDICQRGTSLTIQCQVDSQVTMMFWYRQQPGQSLTLIATANQGSEATYESGFVIDKFPISRPNLTFSTLTVSNMSPEDSSIYLCSVEFDTEAFFGQGTRLTVV.

The chain has TRBV19 and TRBJ2-7; TRBD1 aligns across 8 bases. Germline-derived CDR1 and CDR2 are LNHDA and SQIVND (reference sequence). The junction had 4 bases not matched to a gene; V was cut back by 6 bases and J by 6 bases. The CDR3 consists of 12 residues. In nucleotides, the CDR3 is TGTGCCAGTAGCAACACAGGGGGCGAGCAGTACTTC. It specifies CASSNTGGEQYF. Filled out from reference TRBV19 and TRBJ2-7, the complete variable domain reads DGGITQSPKYLFRKEGQNVTLSCEQNLNHDAMYWYRQDPGQGLRLIYYSQIVNDFQKGDIAEGYSVSREKKESFPLTVTSAQKNPTAFYLCASSNTGGEQYFGPGTRLTVT.

CDR3 DNA: TGTGCCAGCAGCGTAGAGGGCTCTGGAAACACCATATATTTT. It encodes CASSVEGSGNTIYF. The V gene is TRBV5-4, the J gene TRBJ1-3; D remains unclear. CDR1 SGHNT and CDR2 YYREEE come from the germline V gene (reference sequence). This CDR3 has 14 residues. Trimming stripped 4 bases from V and 0 bases from J, with 8 bases between. The full variable domain, its missing parts supplied by reference TRBV5-4 and TRBJ1-3, is ETGVTQSPTHLIKTRGQQVTLRCSSQSGHNTVSWYQQALGQGPQFIFQYYREEENGRGNFPPRFSGLQFPNYSSELNVNALELDDSALYLCASSVEGSGNTIYFGEGSWLTVV.

V gene TRBV12-3 or TRBV12-4 combines with J gene TRBJ1-5; D is ambiguous. The CDR3 extends over 12 amino acids. Deletions cut 1 base from V and 15 bases from J, with 13 bases between. CDR3 sequence (DNA): TGTGCCAGCAGTTTAGAAGTGGCTGCCTTGCATTTT. Its translation is CASSLEVAALHF.

CDR3 region: CASSPMTSLREQFF. The CDR3 DNA sequence: TGTGCCAGCAGCCCAATGACTAGCTTACGTGAGCAGTTCTTC. The V and J genes are TRBV6-5 and TRBJ2-1; 7 nucleotides align to TRBD2. Germline V gene lookup returns CDR1 MNHEY and CDR2 SVGAGI. V gave up 6 bases and J gave up 9 bases; unmatched junction bases: 11. The CDR3 consists of 14 residues.

This clone was found once. The chain has TRBV4-1 and TRBJ2-1, with D perhaps matching TRBD2 (6 bases). Trimming took 3 bases from V and 0 from J, leaving 12 bases between them. The germline V gene encodes CDR1 MGHRA and CDR2 YSYEKL. This CDR3 has 16 residues. As DNA, the CDR3 is TGCGCCAGCAGCCATGGAGGGCTAAGCTCCTACAATGAGCAGTTCTTC. Translated: CASSHGGLSSYNEQFF.

The chain has TRBV14 and TRBJ1-3; 9 bases fit TRBD1. The CDR3 is made up of 18 amino acids. Germline V gene sequence: CDR1 SGHDN, CDR2 FVKESK. V shed 6 bases, J shed 1 base, and the junction held 13 bases outside the gene matches. CDR3 amino acids: CASSLTPGTGISGNTIYF. The CDR3 DNA follows: TGTGCCAGCAGTCTCACTCCCGGGACAGGGATATCTGGAAACACCATATATTTT.

The chain joins TRBV6-5 to TRBJ2-6; 9 nucleotides line up with TRBD2. This CDR3 has 15 amino acids. J was trimmed by 2 bases and V by 6 bases; bases with no gene match: 2. Germline CDR1 and CDR2: MNHEY and SVGAGI. The CDR3 reads CASSAGGAGANVLTF. CDR3 DNA: TGTGCCAGCAGCGCGGGGGGGGCTGGGGCCAACGTCCTGACTTTC.

The gene calls are TRBV7-5 and TRBJ2-7; TRBD1, as called in the table, went unchecked against the DNA. TRBV7-5 is designated a pseudogene. The CDR3 contains 13 residues. As DNA, the CDR3 is TGTGCCAGAAGCGAGACAGGTTACTACGAGCAGTACTTC. It specifies CARSETGYYEQYF.

V gene TRBV6-4 combines with J gene TRBJ2-1, with 8 nucleotides matching TRBD2. Trimming took 4 bases from V and 7 from J; bases not matched to a gene: 9. The length of the CDR3 is 15 residues. In germline, CDR1 is MRHNA, CDR2 SNTAGT. CDR3 in amino acids: CASSAGTSRLNEQFF. In nucleotides, the CDR3 is TGTGCCAGCAGTGCAGGGACTAGTAGACTTAATGAGCAGTTCTTC.

The chain carries TRBV7-3 and TRBJ2-3, with D possibly TRBD2 on 5 matching bases. Deletions cut 0 bases from V and 7 bases from J, with 11 bases between. The CDR3 is 14 residues long. Germline CDR1 reads SGHTA; CDR2 reads FQGTGA. The CDR3 coding sequence is TGTGCCAGCAGCTTAACCGGGAAGGATAATACGCAGTATTTT. It is translated as CASSLTGKDNTQYF.

The chain joins TRBV4-1 to TRBJ1-5; D uncertain. CDR3 size: 14 residues. V was trimmed by 0 bases and J by 3 bases, leaving 6 bases between them. The germline gives CDR1 MGHRA, CDR2 YSYEKL. The CDR3 DNA reads as TGCGCCAGCAGCCAAGATGAGTACAATCAGCCCCAGCATTTT. The encoded protein is CASSQDEYNQPQHF.

V usage is TRBV6-6 and J usage is TRBJ2-3; 7 bases fit TRBD2. The V gene end was trimmed by 10 bases and the J gene end by 1 base; junction bases not matched to a gene: 2. The CDR3 has 12 residues. Germline V gene lookup returns CDR1 MNHNY and CDR2 SVGAGI (reference sequence). The CDR3 nucleotides are TGTGCCACCAGCGGGGGCACAGATACGCAGTATTTT. It codes for CATSGGTDTQYF.

The CDR3 loop reads CASSVPGTLRSSGANVLTF. CDR3 DNA sequence: TGTGCCAGCAGCGTCCCCGGGACATTGAGAAGCTCTGGGGCCAACGTCCTGACTTTC. The chain uses TRBV9 and TRBJ2-6; D possibly corresponds to TRBD1 (6 bases). The V end lost 2 bases, the J end lost 0 bases, and 18 bases lay between the germline ends. This CDR3 has 19 amino acids. Germline CDR1 is SGDLS and CDR2 is YYNGEE.